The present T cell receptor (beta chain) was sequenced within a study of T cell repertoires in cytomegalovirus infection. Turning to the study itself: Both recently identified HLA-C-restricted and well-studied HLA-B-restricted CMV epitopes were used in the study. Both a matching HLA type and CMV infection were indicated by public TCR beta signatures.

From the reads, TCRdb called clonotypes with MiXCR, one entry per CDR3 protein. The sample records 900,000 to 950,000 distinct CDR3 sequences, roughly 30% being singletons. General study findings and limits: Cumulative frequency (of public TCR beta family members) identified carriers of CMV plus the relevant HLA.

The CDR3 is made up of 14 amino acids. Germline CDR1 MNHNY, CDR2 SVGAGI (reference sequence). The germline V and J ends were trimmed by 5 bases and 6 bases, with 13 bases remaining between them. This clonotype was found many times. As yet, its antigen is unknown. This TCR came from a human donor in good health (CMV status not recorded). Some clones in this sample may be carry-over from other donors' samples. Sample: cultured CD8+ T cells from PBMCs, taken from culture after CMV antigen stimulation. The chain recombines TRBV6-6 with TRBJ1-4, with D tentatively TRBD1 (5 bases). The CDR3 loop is CASSRGRRDEKLFF. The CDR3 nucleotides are TGTGCCAGCAGTAGGGGCAGGCGGGATGAAAAACTGTTTTTT.